The 25 T cell receptor beta chains reported below all come from one sample, sequenced in a study of blood T cells in healthy people across ages (dated by TCRdb to between 2014 and 2016). The library was built by means of 5' RACE. TCRdb names Illumina HiSeq 2500 as the instrument used. The second PCR ran for roughly 7 to 12 cycles and used a J-beta primer mix along with a sample-barcoded 5' primer. Through fastp at Q25 and MiXCR, TCRdb rebuilt clones from the public reads, retaining in-frame beta chains. Under each unique CDR3 protein, matching rows form one entry showing the most common genes and DNA. Recorded for this sample are about 780,000 distinct CDR3 sequences; 35% to 60% of them occurred a single time. The ten largest account for 15% to 20% of the sample. The sequenced sample consisted of blood. The receptors were gathered from a man of 80 years or more in good health.

The chain joins TRBV12-3 or TRBV12-4 to TRBJ2-7; 9 bases match TRBD2. The CDR3 sequence is 14 residues long. V was clipped by 2 bases and J by 10 bases; unmatched bases: 9. The CDR3 region is CASSLSAAGGLQYF. The CDR3 region has the DNA TGTGCCAGCAGTTTATCCGCGGCGGGAGGGCTTCAGTACTTC.

This clonotype was seen only a few times. This rearrangement joins TRBV21-1 to TRBJ2-5; the D call TRBD2 from the table was never checked on the DNA. TRBV21-1 constitutes a pseudogene. CDR3 length: 13 residues. The CDR3 loop is CARSHRREETQYF. For the CDR3, the DNA is TGTGCCCGCTCGCATCGGAGGGAAGAGACCCAGTACTTC.

This clonotype was recorded a few times. The chain couples TRBV7-2 to TRBJ1-6, with TRBD1 identical over 8 bases. This CDR3 region has 15 residues. Germline CDR1 reads SGHTA; CDR2 reads FQGNSA. After removal of 4 bases from V and 9 bases from J, the junction contained 8 bases not matched to a gene. CDR3 in amino acids: CASSSTTGAGSPLHF. DNA of the CDR3: TGTGCCAGCAGCTCCACGACAGGGGCGGGTTCACCCCTCCACTTT. The full variable domain, its missing parts supplied by reference TRBV7-2 and TRBJ1-6, is GAGVSQSPSNKVTEKGKDVELRCDPISGHTALYWYRQSLGQGLEFLIYFQGNSAPDKSGLPSDRFSAERTGGSVSTLTIQRTQQEDSAVYLCASSSTTGAGSPLHFGNGTRLTVT.

This clonotype was seen more than once but under ten times. The J gene is TRBJ2-5, the V gene TRBV20-1; D gene ambiguous. The CDR3 sequence is 11 residues long. V was clipped by 0 bases and J by 5 bases, with 4 bases between them. Germline CDR1 and CDR2: DFQATT and SNEGSKA (reference sequence). CDR3 sequence (DNA): TGCAGTGCTAGAGATTGGGAGACCCAGTACTTC. Protein product: CSARDWETQYF.

The table lists this clonotype with a few counts. The chain uses TRBV5-6 and TRBJ1-2; 10 nucleotides align to TRBD1. The germline gives CDR1 SGHDT, CDR2 YYEEEE. V was pared by 3 bases and J by 8 bases, with 4 bases of the junction left unmatched. CDR3 length equals 13 residues. The DNA of the CDR3 is TGTGCCAGCAGCTCGGGACAGGGGATCGGCTACACCTTC. Encoded protein: CASSSGQGIGYTF.

The chain carries TRBV15 and TRBJ1-4; D unclear. This CDR3 is 15 amino acids long. The V and J ends lost 0 bases and 1 base respectively, with 6 bases between them. Germline V gene sequence: CDR1 LNHNV, CDR2 YYDKDF (reference sequence). In nucleotides, the CDR3 is TGTGCCACCAGCAGAGATGGGAGAACTAATGAAAAACTGTTTTTT. Amino acids: CATSRDGRTNEKLFF.

This clonotype was seen more than once but under ten times. The rearrangement joins TRBV28 to TRBJ2-6, with TRBD2 matching over 8 bases. The V segment lost 2 bases and the J segment 0 bases; nucleotides outside the gene matches: 3. CDR3 length: 17 residues. CDR1 is MDHEN, CDR2 SYDVKM, per germline. The CDR3 DNA is TGTGCCAGCAGTTTACTAGCGGGTAACTCTGGGGCCAACGTCCTGACTTTC. It translates to CASSLLAGNSGANVLTF.

The table lists this clonotype with a few counts. The chain has TRBV6-2 or TRBV6-3 and TRBJ2-4, with TRBD2 matching 9 bases. Trimming removed 2 bases from V and 13 bases from J; junction bases left unmatched: 6. The CDR3 extends over 13 amino acids. CDR1 and CDR2 from the germline V gene are MNHEY and SVGEGT. CDR3 DNA: TGTGCCAGCAGTTACGTGGCGGGAGGGGAGCAGTACTTC. It encodes CASSYVAGGEQYF.

V is TRBV20-1 and J is TRBJ2-5; 7 bases match TRBD2. The V gene end was trimmed by 6 bases and the J gene end by 4 bases; junction bases not matched to a gene: 8. Germline assignment: CDR1 DFQATT and CDR2 SNEGSKA (reference sequence). The CDR3 is made up of 13 amino acids. The CDR3 loop is CSAPGLIRETQYF. Here the CDR3 DNA reads TGCAGTGCACCGGGACTAATAAGAGAGACCCAGTACTTC.

The chain couples TRBV20-1 to TRBJ2-1, with 7 bases lining up with TRBD2. Per germline, CDR1 DFQATT and CDR2 SNEGSKA (reference sequence). J lost 3 bases, V lost 5 bases, and 7 bases had no gene match. The CDR3 contains 14 residues. The CDR3 coding sequence is TGCAGTGCTGGAACGGGAGGAATCTACAATGAGCAGTTCTTC. This sequence encodes CSAGTGGIYNEQFF.

This rearrangement joins TRBV4-2 to TRBJ2-5; maybe TRBD2 (5 bases). The J call is in doubt because the DNA end fits TRBJ2-7 better. The CDR3 totals 14 residues. The germline gives CDR1 LGHNA, CDR2 YNFKEQ. CDR3 nucleotides: TGTGCCAGCAGCCTCGGACTGTTGAACTACGAGCAGTACTTC. It specifies CASSLGLLNYEQYF.

V and J are TRBV5-6 and TRBJ2-1, with unresolved D. The last part of the DNA fits TRBJ2-7 better; the J call may be wrong. The V gene's germline CDR1 is SGHDT and CDR2 YYEEEE. The CDR3 is 14 amino acids. CDR3 sequence: CASSPESSYNEQYF. In DNA, the CDR3 is TGTGCCAGCAGCCCGGAAAGCTCCTACAATGAGCAGTACTTC.

The rearrangement links TRBV6-2 or TRBV6-3 to TRBJ2-7, with TRBD1 as a possible D gene (5 bases). Trimming took off 8 bases at V and 7 bases at J, with 15 bases between the two ends. This CDR3 has 12 amino acids. From germline, CDR1 is MNHEY and CDR2 SVGEGT. CDR3 nucleotide sequence: TGTGCCAGCGGGGCCAAACTAACGGAGCAGTACTTC. It specifies CASGAKLTEQYF.

The rearrangement links TRBV7-9 to TRBJ1-2; weak D call: TRBD1 (5 bases). V lost 4 bases and J 0 bases, leaving 12 bases between the germline ends. The CDR3 runs to 15 residues. The V gene's germline CDR1 is SEHNR and CDR2 FQNEAQ (reference sequence). CDR3 sequence: CASSWGGSANYGYTF. The CDR3 DNA reads TGTGCCAGCAGCTGGGGGGGATCAGCTAACTATGGCTACACCTTC.

The J gene is TRBJ2-1, the V gene TRBV2; 8 bases are shared with TRBD2. V trimming: 8 bases; J trimming: 10 bases; junction bases outside the gene matches: 16. The CDR3 is 15 residues long. Germline V gene data show CDR1 as SNHLY and CDR2 as FYNNEI. CDR3 residues: CASGASGPTLGEQFF. The CDR3 DNA reads as TGTGCCAGCGGGGCTAGCGGGCCAACTCTGGGAGAGCAGTTCTTC.

V is TRBV29-1 and J is TRBJ2-3; 9 bases line up with TRBD1. Losses at the gene ends were 3 bases for V and 4 bases for J; bases not matched to a gene: 8. Germline V gene lookup returns CDR1 SQVTM and CDR2 ANQGSEA. This CDR3 has 15 amino acids. The CDR3 is CSVESGTGIADTQYF. The CDR3 coding sequence is TGCAGCGTTGAGTCCGGGACAGGGATTGCAGATACGCAGTATTTT.

This chain uses TRBV28 with TRBJ1-5; D ambiguous. The CDR3 sequence is 12 residues long. In germline, CDR1 is MDHEN, CDR2 SYDVKM. Trimming stripped 2 bases from V and 13 bases from J, with 12 bases between. The CDR3 here is CASSLIGQIQHF. The CDR3 bases are TGTGCCAGCAGTTTAATAGGGCAGATACAGCATTTT.

The chain couples TRBV5-1 to TRBJ2-7; D gene unclear. The closer fit of TRBJ2-5 to the DNA end suggests the J call may be wrong. The CDR3 runs 13 residues. Germline CDR1 reads SGHRS; CDR2 reads YFSETQ. The CDR3: CASRTALLETQYF. The DNA for the CDR3 is TGCGCCAGCAGAACGGCCCTGCTGGAGACCCAGTACTTC.

A few counts support this clonotype. V is TRBV27 and J is TRBJ2-5; TRBD1 matches at 9 bases. V lost 0 bases to trimming and J lost 2 bases; unmatched junction nucleotides: 7. The CDR3 covers 17 residues. Germline CDR1 and CDR2: MNHEY and SMNVEV (reference sequence). CDR3: CASSLSWDRAYQETQYF. CDR3 DNA sequence: TGTGCCAGCAGTTTATCCTGGGACAGGGCCTATCAAGAGACCCAGTACTTC.

The rearrangement uses TRBV5-1 and TRBJ1-4; D not certain. The CDR3 is made up of 15 amino acids. Trimming removed 3 bases from V and 4 bases from J, with 13 bases in between. CDR1 and CDR2 (germline): SGHRS, YFSETQ. The CDR3 DNA is TGCGCCAGCAGCTCGGAGACCGTTTATAATGAAAAACTGTTTTTT. It translates to CASSSETVYNEKLFF.

This clonotype was observed a few times. The chain employs TRBV29-1 and TRBJ2-1; tentative D call: TRBD2 (5 bases). Germline V gene lookup returns CDR1 SQVTM and CDR2 ANQGSEA. The CDR3 contains 15 residues. Trimming left V 3 bases short and J 4 bases short, with 16 bases between. In DNA, the CDR3 is TGCAGCGTTGAGTCTAGCAATACAGAATACAATGAGCAGTTCTTC. Encoded protein: CSVESSNTEYNEQFF.

The J gene is TRBJ1-5, the V gene TRBV12-3 or TRBV12-4; D call uncertain. This CDR3 is built from 13 residues. Trimming left V 5 bases short and J 1 base short, with 6 bases between. CDR3 coding DNA: TGTGCCAGCAGTGGGTCCAGCAATCAGCCCCAGCATTTT. Translating it yields CASSGSSNQPQHF.

This rearrangement joins TRBV11-2 to TRBJ2-3; 11 bases align to TRBD2. The junction had 7 bases not matched to a gene; V was cut back by 6 bases and J by 2 bases. CDR3 length equals 16 residues. Germline V CDR1 and CDR2: SGHAT, FQNNGV. In DNA form, the CDR3 reads TGTGCCAGCAGGGATGGACTAGCGGGTCCCACAGATACGCAGTATTTT. Amino acid sequence: CASRDGLAGPTDTQYF.

The gene calls are TRBV5-1 and TRBJ1-6; D call uncertain. The CDR3 sequence is 16 residues long. Germline V CDR1 and CDR2: SGHRS, YFSETQ. Trimming cost V 1 base and J 10 bases, with 18 bases left between them. This chain's CDR3 is CASSLTQEGKFSPLHF. The CDR3 DNA reads TGCGCCAGCAGCTTGACCCAGGAGGGTAAATTCTCACCCCTCCACTTT.

As regards this clonotype: Sequence at one end of the junction differs from germline and may be a read error. The CDR3 reads CAGSFTGVGSNEQYF. The CDR3 nucleotides read TGTGCCGGCAGCTTCACAGGGGTGGGTAGTAACGAGCAGTACTTC. The genes are TRBV7-2 and TRBJ2-5, with 7 positions matching TRBD1. The J call is in doubt because the DNA end fits TRBJ2-7 better. The CDR3 runs 15 residues. CDR1 is SGHTA and CDR2 is FQGNSA in the germline V gene.